What follows is one T cell receptor beta chain and its context. The sample originates from a study of blood T cell repertoires in COVID-19. Measured with immunoSEQ multiplex PCR; TCRdb has only the in-frame clones, and not every one. The sample contains 60,000 to 65,000 clones, 80% to 95% of which appear only once. Trimming shortened V by 1 base and J by 9 bases, and 15 bases separated the two germline ends. Germline V gene lookup returns CDR1 MNHEY and CDR2 SVGEGT. This CDR3 is built from 14 residues. The source material was peripheral blood. V gene TRBV6-2 or TRBV6-3 combines with J gene TRBJ1-2; D gene unclear. This clonotype originated in a woman older than 75 with active COVID-19. The chain's CDR3 is CASSYLETQSRYTF. The DNA for the CDR3 is TGTGCCAGCAGTTACTTGGAGACCCAAAGCCGCTACACCTTC.